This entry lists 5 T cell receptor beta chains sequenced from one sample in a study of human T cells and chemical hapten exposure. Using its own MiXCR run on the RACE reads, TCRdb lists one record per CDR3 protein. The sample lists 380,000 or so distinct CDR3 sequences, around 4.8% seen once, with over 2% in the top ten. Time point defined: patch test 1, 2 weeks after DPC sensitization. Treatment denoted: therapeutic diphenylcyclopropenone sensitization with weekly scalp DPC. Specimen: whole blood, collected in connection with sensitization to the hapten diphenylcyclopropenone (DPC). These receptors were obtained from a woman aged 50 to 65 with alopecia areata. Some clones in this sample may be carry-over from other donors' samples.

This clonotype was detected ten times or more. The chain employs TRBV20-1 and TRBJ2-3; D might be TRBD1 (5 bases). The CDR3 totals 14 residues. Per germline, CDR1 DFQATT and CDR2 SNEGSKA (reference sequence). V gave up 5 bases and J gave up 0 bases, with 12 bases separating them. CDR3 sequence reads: CSALRQSSTDTQYF. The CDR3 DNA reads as TGCAGTGCTCTCCGACAGTCTAGCACAGATACGCAGTATTTT.

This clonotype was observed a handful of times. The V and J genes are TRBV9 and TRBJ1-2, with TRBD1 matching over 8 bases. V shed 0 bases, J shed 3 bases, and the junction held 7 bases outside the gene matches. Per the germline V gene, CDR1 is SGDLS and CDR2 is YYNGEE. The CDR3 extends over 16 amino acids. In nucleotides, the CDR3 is TGTGCCAGCAGCGTAGCTCCACTGGGACAGGACTATGGCTACACCTTC. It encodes CASSVAPLGQDYGYTF.

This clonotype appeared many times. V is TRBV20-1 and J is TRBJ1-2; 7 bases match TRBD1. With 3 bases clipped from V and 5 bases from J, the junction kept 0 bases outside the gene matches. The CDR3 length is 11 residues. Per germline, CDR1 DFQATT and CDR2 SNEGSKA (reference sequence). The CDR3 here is CSARTGYGYTF. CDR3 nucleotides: TGCAGTGCTAGGACAGGGTATGGCTACACCTTC.

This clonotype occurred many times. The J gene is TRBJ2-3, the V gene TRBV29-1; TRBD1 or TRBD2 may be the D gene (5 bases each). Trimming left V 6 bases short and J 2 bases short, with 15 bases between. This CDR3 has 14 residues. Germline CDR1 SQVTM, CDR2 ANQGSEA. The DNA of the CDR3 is TGCAGCGTCCGAGGGGTGACTTTCACAGATACGCAGTATTTT. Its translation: CSVRGVTFTDTQYF.

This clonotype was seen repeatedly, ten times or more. The CDR3 loop is CASSLGTTNEQFF. CDR3 DNA sequence: TGTGCCAGCAGTTTAGGGACTACGAATGAGCAGTTCTTC. The chain couples TRBV28 to TRBJ2-1; 7 bases line up with TRBD2. This CDR3 is built from 13 residues. The germline gives CDR1 MDHEN, CDR2 SYDVKM. With V trimmed by 2 bases and J by 7 bases, 2 bases remained unmatched.